These T cell receptor beta chains were read from a single sample in a study of graft-versus-host responses after intestinal transplantation. Sequencing was performed with immunoSEQ multiplex PCR; in TCRdb, only in-frame clones are kept and a portion is missing. Among more than 60,000 clones listed, less than 95% were seen once. These receptors' antigens are unknown. The sample was unstimulated CD8+ T cells sorted from spleen or lymph node cells, taken before intestinal transplant. All receptors come from a human donor who received an intestinal transplant. Both conserved end residues are part of each CDR3. D genes are given only for firm matches. Where a row states a size, it is once, few, many or the class of an expanded clone; other rows omit it.

D: -; V: TRBV27; size: few; J: TRBJ1-4; DNA: TGTGCCAGCAGTCAGGGGAATGAAAAACTGTTTTTT; CDR3: CASSQGNEKLFF
D: -; V: TRBV14; size: -; J: TRBJ2-7; DNA: TGTGCCAGCAGCCAAGTGACCGGGAACGAGCAGTACTTC; CDR3: CASSQVTGNEQYF
D: -; V: TRBV29-1; size: -; J: TRBJ1-1; DNA: TGCAGCGTACCGGGGAGTTGGGGGGGGAACACTGAAGCTTTCTTT; CDR3: CSVPGSWGGNTEAFF
D: TRBD1; V: TRBV11-2; size: -; J: TRBJ2-7; DNA: TGTGCCAGCAGCCTATCGACAGGGGGCTACGAGCAGTACTTC; CDR3: CASSLSTGGYEQYF
D: TRBD2; V: TRBV27; size: -; J: TRBJ2-1; DNA: TGTGCCAGCCGCCTCTCCCCTAGCGGAGGGGATGAGCAGTTCTTC; CDR3: CASRLSPSGGDEQFF
D: TRBD1; V: TRBV7-9; size: -; J: TRBJ1-5; DNA: TGTGCCAGCAGCTCAGGGACAGGGTTTCAGCCCCAGCATTTT; CDR3: CASSSGTGFQPQHF
D: TRBD1; V: TRBV7-8; size: -; J: TRBJ2-7; DNA: TGTGCCAGCAGCGAGGACAGGGTGGACTCCTACGAGCAGTACTTC; CDR3: CASSEDRVDSYEQYF
D: TRBD1; V: TRBV27; size: -; J: TRBJ2-2; DNA: TGTGCCAGCAGTGATCCGGGACAGGGGGCGGGAACCGGGGAGCTGTTTTTT; CDR3: CASSDPGQGAGTGELFF
D: -; V: TRBV7-9; size: -; J: TRBJ2-7; DNA: TGTGCCAGCAGCTCCCCGGATGGAGTTCGCTACGAGCAGTACTTC; CDR3: CASSSPDGVRYEQYF
D: TRBD1; V: TRBV27; size: -; J: TRBJ2-7; DNA: TGTGCCAGCAGATCCGGGACAGGGGTACACGAGCAGTACTTC; CDR3: CASRSGTGVHEQYF
D: TRBD1; V: TRBV15; size: -; J: TRBJ1-1; DNA: TGTGCCACCCGGGGACAGAGCTTCCCTGAAGCTTTCTTT; CDR3: CATRGQSFPEAFF
D: TRBD2; V: TRBV7-3; size: -; J: TRBJ2-1; DNA: TGTGCCAGCAGCCCGGGACTAGCGCTGGCCAATGAGCAGTTCTTC; CDR3: CASSPGLALANEQFF
D: -; V: TRBV9; size: -; J: TRBJ2-7; DNA: TGTGCCAGCAGCGTAGCTGGAGACCCCTACGAGCAGTACTTC; CDR3: CASSVAGDPYEQYF
D: -; V: TRBV20-1; size: -; J: TRBJ1-1; DNA: TGCAGTGCTGATACATACACTGAAGCTTTCTTT; CDR3: CSADTYTEAFF